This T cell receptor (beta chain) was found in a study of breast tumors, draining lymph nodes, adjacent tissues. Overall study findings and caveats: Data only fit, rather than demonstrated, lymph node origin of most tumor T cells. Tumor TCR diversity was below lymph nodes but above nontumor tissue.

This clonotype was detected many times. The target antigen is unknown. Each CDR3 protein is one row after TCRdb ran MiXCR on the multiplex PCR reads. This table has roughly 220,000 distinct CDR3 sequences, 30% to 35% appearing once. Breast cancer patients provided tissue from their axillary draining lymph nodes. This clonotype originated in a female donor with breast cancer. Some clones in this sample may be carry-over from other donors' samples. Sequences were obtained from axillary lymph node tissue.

This chain's CDR3 is CASNLEAGKTDTQYF. The CDR3 bases are TGTGCCAGCAACCTAGAAGCGGGGAAAACAGATACGCAGTATTTT. The rearrangement links TRBV5-8 to TRBJ2-3; TRBD2 matches 7 bases. V was pared by 6 bases and J by 3 bases, with 10 bases of the junction left unmatched. Germline CDR1 SGHTS, CDR2 YDEGEE. There are 15 residues in the CDR3.